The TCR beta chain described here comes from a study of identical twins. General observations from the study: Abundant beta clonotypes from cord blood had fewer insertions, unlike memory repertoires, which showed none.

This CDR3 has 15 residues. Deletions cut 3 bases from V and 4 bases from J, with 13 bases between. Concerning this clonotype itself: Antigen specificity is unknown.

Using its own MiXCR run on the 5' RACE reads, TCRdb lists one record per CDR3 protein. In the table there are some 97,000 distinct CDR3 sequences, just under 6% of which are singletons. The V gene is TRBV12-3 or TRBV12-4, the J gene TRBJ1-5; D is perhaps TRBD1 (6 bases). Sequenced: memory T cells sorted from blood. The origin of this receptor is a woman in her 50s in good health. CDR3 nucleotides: TGTGCCAGCAGTTTGAACAGGGCCCCTAATCAGCCCCAGCATTTT. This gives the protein CASSLNRAPNQPQHF.